The 24 T cell receptor beta chains below come from one sample, sequenced in a study of CD8+ T cells in alopecia areata. As to treatment: oral pan-JAK inhibitor, 5-10 mg twice daily. Reverse transcription of extracted RNA yielded cDNA, which provided the sequencing template. The assay was immunoSEQ multiplex PCR, and TCRdb's table has in-frame clones only and misses some. The profile covers around 190,000 clones, with 50% to 70% appearing a single time and approximately 1.3% taken by the ten largest. Material: CD4+ T cells sorted from blood, obtained at roughly week 49, from a patient treated with tofacitinib. These receptors were obtained from a human donor with alopecia areata.

This chain links TRBV29-1 with TRBJ2-2; TRBD2 is a possible D gene (6 bases). V lost 3 bases to trimming and J lost 5 bases, with 10 bases between them. CDR1 SQVTM and CDR2 ANQGSEA come from the germline V gene. The CDR3 loop spans 13 amino acids. The CDR3 protein is CSVEEGRTGELFF. The CDR3 DNA is TGCAGCGTTGAGGAGGGTAGGACCGGGGAGCTGTTTTTT.

The chain combines TRBV30 with TRBJ1-2, with D possibly matching TRBD1 (5 bases). Germline CDR1 GTSNPN, CDR2 SVGIG (reference sequence). V shed 7 bases and J shed 4 bases, with 16 bases lying between them. This CDR3 has 13 residues. The chain's CDR3 is CASSGQGRYGYTF. In nucleotides, the CDR3 is TGTGCCTCCTCGGGGCAGGGTCGCTATGGCTACACCTTC.

The rearrangement links TRBV4-1 to TRBJ2-3, with D perhaps TRBD1 (5 bases). The CDR3 covers 14 residues. Trimming cost V 3 bases and J 5 bases, with 12 bases left between them. Germline values: CDR1 MGHRA, CDR2 YSYEKL. CDR3 residues: CASSQDPQGDTQYF. DNA for the CDR3: TGCGCCAGCAGCCAGGACCCCCAGGGAGATACGCAGTATTTT.

This clone was detected many times. This chain links TRBV9 with TRBJ2-7; 9 bases agree with TRBD2. The CDR3 contains 19 residues. V shed 0 bases and J 3 bases; nucleotides not matched to a gene: 16. Germline V CDR1 and CDR2: SGDLS, YYNGEE. As DNA, the CDR3 is TGTGCCAGCAGCGTAGCGTCTAGCGGGGCCCTACCCCTACACTACGAGCAGTACTTC. As protein: CASSVASSGALPLHYEQYF.

The V and J genes are TRBV29-1 and TRBJ1-2; 7 positions match TRBD1. The trim removed 4 bases at V and 8 bases at J, leaving 7 bases unmatched. The CDR3 spans 12 residues. CDR1 is SQVTM and CDR2 is ANQGSEA in the germline V gene. CDR3 sequence reads: CSVGQGSSGYTF. The CDR3 nucleotides read TGCAGCGTTGGACAGGGATCTTCCGGCTACACCTTC.

This clone was observed a few times. This chain uses TRBV9 with TRBJ2-2; 9 bases agree with TRBD1. J gave up 3 bases and V 3 bases, and 3 bases lay outside the gene matches. This CDR3 contains 15 residues. Germline values: CDR1 SGDLS, CDR2 YYNGEE. This CDR3 is CASSAGQGDTGELFF. In DNA, the CDR3 is TGTGCCAGCAGCGCGGGACAGGGCGACACCGGGGAGCTGTTTTTT.

The gene calls are TRBV10-3 and TRBJ2-4, with 10 bases aligning to TRBD2. J was trimmed by 5 bases and V by 2 bases; bases with no gene match: 6. The CDR3 has 16 residues. Germline V lookup: CDR1 ENHRY, CDR2 SYGVKD. CDR3 region: CAISESGGAVENIQYF. The CDR3, as DNA: TGTGCCATCAGTGAGAGCGGGGGGGCCGTCGAAAACATTCAGTACTTC.

The chain combines TRBV27 with TRBJ2-6, with unresolved D. The germline V gene has CDR1 MNHEY and CDR2 SMNVEV (reference sequence). With 5 bases removed from V and 0 bases from J, the gap between germline ends came to 11 bases. This CDR3 is built from 16 residues. The DNA of the CDR3 is TGTGCCAGCAGTCCCGCGCTACCCTCTGGGGCCAACGTCCTGACTTTC. This codes for CASSPALPSGANVLTF.

The chain links TRBV7-9 to TRBJ2-3, with 12 nucleotides matching TRBD2. This CDR3 spans 14 amino acids. V lost 5 bases and J lost 5; bases outside the gene matches: 2. Germline V gene sequence: CDR1 SEHNR, CDR2 FQNEAQ (reference sequence). The CDR3: CASSRTSGEDTQYF. In DNA, the CDR3 is TGTGCCAGCAGCCGGACTAGCGGGGAAGATACGCAGTATTTT.

In regard to this clone: The sample has other DNA sequences that encode this CDR3 too. The chain couples TRBV29-1 to TRBJ1-1, with D possibly being TRBD1 (6 bases). The germline V gene has CDR1 SQVTM and CDR2 ANQGSEA. There are 13 residues in the CDR3. The V and J ends lost 5 bases and 0 bases respectively, with 10 bases between them. CDR3 protein: CSVLGQLNTEAFF. The CDR3, as DNA: TGCAGCGTTTTAGGACAGTTGAACACTGAAGCTTTCTTT.

The chain uses TRBV29-1 and TRBJ2-3; D may be TRBD2 (6 bases). The V gene's germline CDR1 is SQVTM and CDR2 ANQGSEA. The CDR3 sequence is 13 residues long. Trimming stripped 7 bases from V and 0 bases from J, with 11 bases between. The CDR3 DNA sequence: TGCAGCGGACGCGGGGCTAGCACAGATACGCAGTATTTT. Translation: CSGRGASTDTQYF.

The V gene is TRBV2, the J gene TRBJ1-2; possibly TRBD1 for D (5 bases). From germline, CDR1 is SNHLY and CDR2 FYNNEI. Trimming cost V 1 base and J 6 bases, with 12 bases left between them. This CDR3 contains 14 residues. CDR3 in amino acids: CASSEGREINGYTF. DNA for the CDR3: TGTGCCAGCAGTGAAGGCAGGGAGATAAATGGCTACACCTTC.

The chain carries TRBV10-3 and TRBJ2-6; D is ambiguous. The CDR3 is made up of 15 amino acids. Trimming stripped 3 bases from V and 4 bases from J, with 10 bases between. Per germline, CDR1 ENHRY and CDR2 SYGVKD. CDR3 region: CAISDGSAGANVLTF. The DNA for the CDR3 is TGTGCCATCAGTGACGGGTCTGCCGGGGCCAACGTCCTGACTTTC.

With regard to this clone: Other nucleotide sequences from this sample produce the same CDR3. The chain joins TRBV29-1 to TRBJ1-1; no clear D gene. Trimming removed 3 bases at V and 0 bases at J, with 8 bases between. Looked up from germline, CDR1 is SQVTM and CDR2 is ANQGSEA. This CDR3 region has 13 residues. The CDR3 loop is CSVEGRMNTEAFF. The CDR3 DNA follows: TGCAGCGTTGAGGGCAGAATGAACACTGAAGCTTTCTTT.

CDR3 nucleotide sequence: TGTGCCAGCAGAGTCGGTGGGGGGGCCAACGTCCTGACTTTC. This encodes CASRVGGGANVLTF. V is TRBV6-5 and J is TRBJ2-6; D ambiguous. The CDR3 covers 14 residues. The germline V and J ends were trimmed by 6 bases and 4 bases, with 10 bases remaining between them. Germline V CDR1 and CDR2: MNHEY, SVGAGI.

The genes are TRBV27 and TRBJ2-7, with 8 nucleotides matching TRBD2. CDR1 is MNHEY, CDR2 SMNVEV, per germline (reference sequence). The length of the CDR3 is 12 residues. The V gene end was trimmed by 6 bases and the J gene end by 3 bases; junction bases not matched to a gene: 1. The CDR3 DNA reads as TGTGCCAGCAGAAGCGGGGGCTACGAGCAGTACTTC. It translates to CASRSGGYEQYF.

The chain joins TRBV5-6 to TRBJ1-1, with a possible D match to TRBD1 (5 bases). Deletions cut 0 bases from V and 3 bases from J, with 9 bases between. The CDR3 has 14 amino acids. Germline CDR1 SGHDT, CDR2 YYEEEE. CDR3 nucleotide sequence: TGTGCCAGCAGCTTGGAGAGGGGCGACACTGAAGCTTTCTTT. Translated, it gives CASSLERGDTEAFF.

This clone turned up a few times. V is TRBV29-1 and J is TRBJ2-3; D gene ambiguous. Germline lookup yields CDR1 SQVTM and CDR2 ANQGSEA. V was pared by 2 bases and J by 0 bases, with 15 bases between. The CDR3 contains 16 residues. The CDR3 coding sequence is TGCAGCGTTGAATCAAGGCTAGTACTTAGCACAGATACGCAGTATTTT. Encoded protein: CSVESRLVLSTDTQYF.

As concerns this clone: Germline and junction disagree at one end, which may indicate a read error. V usage is TRBV10-3 and J usage is TRBJ1-6; D is ambiguous. The V gene's germline CDR1 is ENHRY and CDR2 SYGVKD. The length of the CDR3 is 13 residues. Here the CDR3 DNA reads TGTGCCATCAGTGAGCGGGCGGATTCGCCCCTCCACTTT. This sequence encodes CAISERADSPLHF.

The chain recombines TRBV13 with TRBJ1-2; tentative D call: TRBD1 (6 bases). The CDR3 sequence is 14 residues long. Germline assignment: CDR1 PRHDT and CDR2 FYEKMQ (reference sequence). V was trimmed by 0 bases and J by 2 bases, leaving 7 bases between them. CDR3 region: CASSLGQGNYGYTF. CDR3 sequence (DNA): TGTGCCAGCAGCTTAGGACAGGGCAACTATGGCTACACCTTC.

This clone appeared a few times. This chain joins TRBV30 and TRBJ1-5; no clear D. CDR1 and CDR2 from the germline V gene are GTSNPN and SVGIG (reference sequence). This CDR3 is 13 amino acids long. Deletions cut 0 bases from V and 8 bases from J, with 11 bases between. The CDR3 protein is CAWSVGDMEPQHF. CDR3 bases: TGTGCCTGGAGTGTTGGGGATATGGAGCCCCAGCATTTT. Looking up the rest from reference TRBV30 and TRBJ1-5 gives the full variable domain: SQTIHQWPATLVQPVGSPLSLECTVEGTSNPNLYWYRQAAGRGLQLLFYSVGIGQISSEVPQNLSASRPQDRQFILSSKKLLLSDSGFYLCAWSVGDMEPQHFGDGTRLSIL.

This rearrangement joins TRBV13 to TRBJ1-1; no firm D call. V was trimmed by 5 bases and J by 6 bases, leaving 7 bases between them. The CDR3 sequence is 11 residues long. CDR1 PRHDT and CDR2 FYEKMQ come from the germline V gene (reference sequence). The CDR3 here is CASSPQAEAFF. The CDR3 DNA follows: TGTGCCAGCAGCCCGCAGGCTGAAGCTTTCTTT.

V usage is TRBV11-2 and J usage is TRBJ2-2; 7 bases are shared with TRBD2. V dropped 5 bases and J dropped 6; count of bases not matched to a gene: 9. CDR3 length: 15 residues. The germline CDR1 and CDR2 sequences are SGHAT and FQNNGV. The CDR3 is CASSTQSGEAGELFF. CDR3 DNA sequence: TGTGCCAGCAGCACCCAGAGCGGGGAGGCCGGGGAGCTGTTTTTT.

This chain joins TRBV30 and TRBJ2-5; D perhaps matches TRBD1 (5 bases). Looked up from germline, CDR1 is GTSNPN and CDR2 is SVGIG (reference sequence). V was clipped by 0 bases and J by 2 bases, with 7 bases between them. The CDR3 has 13 residues. CDR3 protein: CAWSVAGQETQYF. The DNA of the CDR3 is TGTGCCTGGAGTGTAGCAGGGCAAGAGACCCAGTACTTC.